These 4 T cell receptor beta chains were all obtained from the same sample, sequenced in a study of cytomegalovirus exposure and HLA in healthy donors. Sequencing used immunoSEQ multiplex PCR; TCRdb keeps in-frame clones, though not all of them. The top ten clones hold 2.5% to 3.5% of a sample with 190,000 or so clones, more than 65% of them seen once. Sequencing used PBMCs. The receptors stem from a woman between 18 and 29 years old in good health and CMV-seropositive.

V gene TRBV7-9 combines with J gene TRBJ2-1; the match to TRBD1 covers 10 bases. The CDR3 length is 13 residues. The germline V gene has CDR1 SEHNR and CDR2 FQNEAQ (reference sequence). Trimming removed 7 bases from V and 8 bases from J; junction bases left unmatched: 5. CDR3 protein: CASIGQGGDEQFF. As DNA, the CDR3 is TGTGCCAGCATTGGACAGGGGGGAGATGAGCAGTTCTTC. The whole variable domain, filled in from reference TRBV7-9 and TRBJ2-1, reads DTGVSQNPRHKITKRGQNVTFRCDPISEHNRLYWYRQTLGQGPEFLTYFQNEAQLEKSRLLSDRFSAERPKGSFSTLEIQRTEQGDSAMYLCASIGQGGDEQFFGPGTRLTVL.

For this clone: Other nucleotide sequences from this sample produce the same CDR3. The rearrangement uses TRBV2 and TRBJ1-1; D remains unclear. The CDR3 consists of 13 residues. The germline gives CDR1 SNHLY, CDR2 FYNNEI. V shed 8 bases and J shed 5 bases, with 15 bases lying between them. CDR3 sequence: CASRLGAETEAFF. The CDR3 DNA follows: TGTGCCAGCCGCCTCGGAGCCGAGACTGAAGCTTTCTTT.

The chain employs TRBV12-5 and TRBJ2-7; the match to TRBD2 covers 10 bases. This CDR3 has 15 residues. The germline CDR1 and CDR2 sequences are LGHNT and FRNRAP. Unmatched junction bases numbered 10, after V lost 7 bases and J lost 4 bases. The CDR3 loop reads CASDQPGLAKYEQYF. The CDR3 DNA sequence: TGTGCTAGTGATCAACCGGGACTAGCGAAATACGAGCAGTACTTC.

CDR3 sequence: CASSGQGSYNSPLHF. CDR3 DNA sequence: TGCGCCAGCAGCGGGCAGGGATCCTATAATTCACCCCTCCACTTT. V usage is TRBV5-1 and J usage is TRBJ1-6; possibly TRBD1 for D (5 bases). The V gene's germline CDR1 is SGHRS and CDR2 YFSETQ. This CDR3 is built from 15 residues. With 4 bases removed from V and 1 base from J, the gap between germline ends came to 9 bases.